This TCR beta chain is drawn from a study of T cells after yellow fever vaccination. Study-level results: Most clones from primary vaccination were detected again post-booster (approximately 96% CD4, around 90% CD8).

TCRdb recomputed calls from the 5' RACE reads with MiXCR, one row per CDR3 protein. The sample consists of 550,000 to 750,000 distinct CDR3 sequences, roughly 14% of them appearing once. Trimming pared 5 bases from V and 3 bases from J, leaving 8 bases between. CDR3 length equals 13 residues. Germline V CDR1 and CDR2: WSHSY, SAAADI. A remark on this clonotype: Its antigen remains unidentified.

The chain recombines TRBV10-2 with TRBJ1-5, with TRBD1 as a possible D gene (5 bases). Sequenced here: PBMCs, sampled on the day of the yellow fever booster vaccination. The source is a man between 25 and 39 years old who received the YFV17D yellow fever vaccine. CDR3: CASSSDINQPQHF. The DNA of the CDR3 is TGCGCCAGCAGTTCGGACATCAATCAGCCCCAGCATTTT.